These 2 T cell receptor beta chains were all obtained from the same sample, sequenced in a study of blood T cell repertoires in COVID-19. TCRdb's table, derived via immunoSEQ multiplex PCR, lists solely in-frame clones and lacks some. The sample carries roughly 300,000 clones, just over 85% recorded once. Sample: PBMCs or T cells enriched from blood (not recorded which). These receptors came from a young woman who had recovered from COVID-19.

The rearrangement uses TRBV9 and TRBJ2-1; D might be TRBD1 (6 bases). Germline-derived CDR1 and CDR2 are SGDLS and YYNGEE. The CDR3 covers 13 residues. Trimming removed 2 bases from V and 6 bases from J, with 9 bases in between. CDR3 in DNA: TGTGCCAGCAGCGTTACGGACAGCAATGAGCAGTTCTTC. Its protein product is CASSVTDSNEQFF.

This rearrangement joins TRBV7-3 to TRBJ2-5, with a possible D match to TRBD2 (6 bases). The V gene lost 4 bases and the J gene lost 7 bases, with 10 bases spanning the gap. Per germline, CDR1 SGHTA and CDR2 FQGTGA. The CDR3 is made up of 12 amino acids. In DNA, the CDR3 is TGTGCCAGCAGCTCCGGAGGGAGGACCCAGTACTTC. This translates into CASSSGGRTQYF.